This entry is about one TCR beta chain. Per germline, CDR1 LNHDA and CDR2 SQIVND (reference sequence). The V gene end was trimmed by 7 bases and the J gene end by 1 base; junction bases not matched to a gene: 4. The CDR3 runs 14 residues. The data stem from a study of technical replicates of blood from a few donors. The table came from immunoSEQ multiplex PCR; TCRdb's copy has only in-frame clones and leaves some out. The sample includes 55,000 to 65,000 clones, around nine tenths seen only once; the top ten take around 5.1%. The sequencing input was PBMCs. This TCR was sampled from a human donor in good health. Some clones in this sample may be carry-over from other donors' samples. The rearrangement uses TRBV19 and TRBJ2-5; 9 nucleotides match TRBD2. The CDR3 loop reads CASKIAGAQETQYF. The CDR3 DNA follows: TGTGCCAGTAAGATAGCGGGGGCCCAAGAGACCCAGTACTTC.